What follows are 24 T cell receptor beta chains derived from one specimen sequenced in a study of cytomegalovirus exposure and HLA in healthy donors. PCR amplification relied on 60 Vbeta primers (plus 13 Jbeta primers). Clones were sequenced by immunoSEQ multiplex PCR, and TCRdb holds only the in-frame ones, with some missing. The table gives 120,000 or so clones; the top ten clones make up approximately 3.9% of it. Source material: PBMCs. The source is a man aged 18 to 29 in good health and CMV-seronegative.

V usage is TRBV23-1 and J usage is TRBJ2-7; no definite D call. TRBV23-1 carries the ORF label, with uncertain function. The germline V and J ends were trimmed by 10 bases and 0 bases, with 16 bases remaining between them. The CDR3 length is 14 residues. For the CDR3, the DNA is TGCGCCACCAAACGGTATAAGAGCTCCTACGAGCAGTACTTC. It codes for CATKRYKSSYEQYF.

The chain uses TRBV28 and TRBJ1-1, with 9 bases identical to TRBD1. The CDR3 loop spans 14 amino acids. V shed 7 bases and J 1 base; nucleotides not matched to a gene: 4. Per the germline V gene, CDR1 is MDHEN and CDR2 is SYDVKM. The CDR3 nucleotides read TGTGCCAGCACCCTGGGACAGGGGAACACTGAAGCTTTCTTT. It specifies CASTLGQGNTEAFF.

The DNA of the CDR3 is TGTGCCAGCAGCTTAACCAGGGCGCAAGGGGAGCTGTTTTTT. Translated: CASSLTRAQGELFF. The rearrangement uses TRBV7-3 and TRBJ2-2; a possible D gene is TRBD1 (5 bases). This CDR3 region has 14 residues. CDR1 and CDR2 (germline): SGHTA, FQGTGA. V shed 0 bases and J shed 8 bases, with 10 bases lying between them.

V usage is TRBV7-8 and J usage is TRBJ2-1; D perhaps matches TRBD1 (6 bases). This CDR3 has 14 amino acids. CDR1 is SGHVS, CDR2 FQNEAQ, per germline. V lost 6 bases and J lost 7, with 16 bases in between. The CDR3 reads CASSSSGTTNEQFF. The DNA of the CDR3 is TGTGCCAGCAGTTCGTCCGGGACAACGAATGAGCAGTTCTTC.

The rearrangement links TRBV11-2 to TRBJ2-7; 7 nucleotides align to TRBD1. Unmatched junction bases numbered 16, after V lost 5 bases and J lost 3 bases. CDR1 and CDR2 from the germline V gene are SGHAT and FQNNGV. The CDR3 sequence is 17 residues long. CDR3 in DNA: TGTGCCAGCAGCCGGGACAGTGGGCATCTCAGGGTCTACGAGCAGTACTTC. Translated, it gives CASSRDSGHLRVYEQYF.

The chain is built from TRBV27 and TRBJ1-5, with a tentative D call TRBD1 (5 bases). The CDR3 length is 14 residues. Germline V gives CDR1 MNHEY, CDR2 SMNVEV (reference sequence). The germline V and J ends were trimmed by 10 bases and 1 base, with 14 bases remaining between them. The CDR3 sequence is CATQRGGSNQPQHF. As DNA, the CDR3 is TGTGCCACCCAAAGGGGAGGGAGCAATCAGCCCCAGCATTTT.

The V call is TRBV16, the J call TRBJ2-3; D unresolved. The CDR3 is 14 amino acids. With 4 bases removed from V and 0 bases from J, the gap between germline ends came to 8 bases. CDR1 is KGHSY and CDR2 is FQNENV in the germline V gene. CDR3 amino acids: CASSPSLSTDTQYF. CDR3 nucleotides: TGTGCCAGCAGCCCCTCCCTAAGCACAGATACGCAGTATTTT.

The chain employs TRBV6-5 and TRBJ1-1; tentatively, D is TRBD1 (5 bases). Germline CDR1 MNHEY, CDR2 SVGAGI. The CDR3 totals 16 residues. The V end was cut by 4 bases, the J end by 1 base, with 16 bases between. CDR3 protein: CASSSPGGLGNTEAFF. CDR3 bases: TGTGCCAGCAGTTCCCCCGGGGGACTGGGGAACACTGAAGCTTTCTTT.

The V and J genes are TRBV14 and TRBJ1-4, with D unclear. Germline loops: CDR1 SGHDN, CDR2 FVKESK. With 4 bases removed from V and 1 base from J, the gap between germline ends came to 10 bases. This CDR3 has 15 amino acids. CDR3 coding DNA: TGTGCCAGCAGCCTAAACGGGTTAACTAATGAAAAACTGTTTTTT. It yields the protein CASSLNGLTNEKLFF.

The rearrangement links TRBV5-1 to TRBJ1-1, with a possible D match to TRBD1 (6 bases). The CDR3 is 14 amino acids. The germline V gene encodes CDR1 SGHRS and CDR2 YFSETQ. V was pared by 4 bases and J by 5 bases, with 15 bases between. CDR3 DNA: TGCGCCAGCAGCCCGGAATCAAGGGGGACTGAAGCTTTCTTT. Its protein is CASSPESRGTEAFF.

This rearrangement joins TRBV6-4 to TRBJ2-2; 8 nucleotides match TRBD1. J gave up 1 base and V 6 bases, and 4 bases lay outside the gene matches. The CDR3 spans 15 residues. Germline V gene data show CDR1 as MRHNA and CDR2 as SNTAGT. The CDR3 nucleotides are TGTGCCAGCAGGAAGACAGGGGTGAACACCGGGGAGCTGTTTTTT. As protein: CASRKTGVNTGELFF.

The genes are TRBV7-3 and TRBJ2-7; TRBD2 is a possible D gene (5 bases). The germline V and J ends were trimmed by 5 bases and 4 bases, with 12 bases remaining between them. Germline V gene data show CDR1 as SGHTA and CDR2 as FQGTGA. This CDR3 is 13 amino acids long. The CDR3 DNA follows: TGTGCCAGCAGCCCAGGACGCGGGTACGAGCAGTACTTC. It codes for CASSPGRGYEQYF.

The CDR3 sequence: CASSDSDRGGTEAFF. The CDR3 DNA sequence: TGTGCCAGCAGTGACTCTGACAGGGGGGGCACTGAAGCTTTCTTT. The chain employs TRBV6-4 and TRBJ1-1; 9 bases are a match to TRBD1. The CDR3 is 15 amino acids. Unmatched junction bases numbered 3, after V lost 0 bases and J lost 4 bases. Germline CDR1 is MRHNA and CDR2 is SNTAGT.

This chain uses TRBV14 with TRBJ2-1, with a weak D call TRBD1 (6 bases). The ends were cut back, 1 base at V and 15 bases at J, with 13 bases in the middle. Germline CDR1 is SGHDN and CDR2 is FVKESK. There are 12 residues in the CDR3. CDR3 amino acids: CASSQVTGHLFF. The CDR3 DNA is TGTGCCAGCAGCCAAGTTACAGGGCATCTGTTCTTC.

As to this clone: Other DNA sequences in the sample encode the same CDR3. The rearrangement joins TRBV6-4 to TRBJ2-3; 8 bases align to TRBD2. The CDR3 totals 14 residues. From germline, CDR1 is MRHNA and CDR2 SNTAGT. With 3 bases clipped from V and 1 base from J, the junction kept 0 bases outside the gene matches. The CDR3 loop reads CASSEAGGTDTQYF. The DNA of the CDR3 is TGTGCCAGCAGTGAAGCGGGGGGCACAGATACGCAGTATTTT.

The chain employs TRBV6-4 and TRBJ2-2, with 12 positions matching TRBD2. The trim removed 5 bases at V and 3 bases at J, leaving 1 base unmatched. CDR3 length: 15 amino acids. Germline CDR1 reads MRHNA; CDR2 reads SNTAGT. CDR3 residues: CASSRLAGDTGELFF. The CDR3 region has the DNA TGTGCCAGCAGTCGACTAGCGGGGGACACCGGGGAGCTGTTTTTT.

The chain is built from TRBV10-2 and TRBJ2-6, with TRBD2 matching 13 bases. The V gene end was trimmed by 10 bases and the J gene end by 0 bases; junction bases not matched to a gene: 6. CDR3 length: 17 amino acids. Per the germline V gene, CDR1 is WSHSY and CDR2 is SAAADI. The CDR3 is CATSLAGGPSGANVLTF. In DNA, the CDR3 is TGCGCCACCTCACTAGCGGGGGGGCCCTCTGGGGCCAACGTCCTGACTTTC.

The gene calls are TRBV28 and TRBJ2-7, with a possible D match to TRBD1 (5 bases). Germline assignment: CDR1 MDHEN and CDR2 SYDVKM. This CDR3 contains 14 residues. V was trimmed by 7 bases and J by 1 base, leaving 14 bases between them. The CDR3 DNA is TGTGCCAGCACCAAAGGGGTTGCTTCCTACGAGCAGTACTTC. Protein product: CASTKGVASYEQYF.

The rearrangement links TRBV5-6 to TRBJ1-1, with D perhaps matching TRBD1 (5 bases). Per the germline V gene, CDR1 is SGHDT and CDR2 is YYEEEE. This CDR3 is built from 13 residues. Trimming removed 3 bases at V and 1 base at J, with 7 bases between. The CDR3 DNA is TGTGCCAGCAGCTACGACAGGAACACTGAAGCTTTCTTT. Translated, it gives CASSYDRNTEAFF.

The rearrangement joins TRBV9 to TRBJ2-1, with TRBD2 identical over 11 bases. The CDR3 consists of 17 residues. Trimming took 4 bases from V and 1 from J; bases not matched to a gene: 7. Per germline, CDR1 SGDLS and CDR2 YYNGEE. The CDR3 reads CASSPTLAGVSYNEQFF. In nucleotides, the CDR3 is TGTGCCAGCAGCCCAACACTAGCGGGAGTTTCCTACAATGAGCAGTTCTTC.

V usage is TRBV19 and J usage is TRBJ2-3, with a weak D call TRBD2 (6 bases). From germline, CDR1 is LNHDA and CDR2 SQIVND (reference sequence). Trimming stripped 5 bases from V and 6 bases from J, with 9 bases between. The CDR3 runs to 12 residues. CDR3 sequence reads: CASSVRGDTQYF. Written as DNA, the CDR3 is TGTGCCAGTAGTGTCCGGGGGGATACGCAGTATTTT.

The chain couples TRBV9 to TRBJ1-5; D is unclear. The CDR3 contains 14 residues. With 0 bases removed from V and 10 bases from J, the gap between germline ends came to 14 bases. In germline, CDR1 is SGDLS, CDR2 YYNGEE. The CDR3: CASSVGDTTTPQHF. The DNA of the CDR3 is TGTGCCAGCAGCGTAGGAGACACAACCACCCCCCAGCATTTT.

The V and J genes are TRBV19 and TRBJ1-2; weak D call: TRBD1 (5 bases). Per the germline V gene, CDR1 is LNHDA and CDR2 is SQIVND (reference sequence). CDR3 length: 11 amino acids. Trimming left V 7 bases short and J 8 bases short, with 11 bases between. CDR3 sequence (DNA): TGTGCCAGTATCGGGGGGAACGGCTACACCTTC. Encoded protein: CASIGGNGYTF.

V usage is TRBV6-1 and J usage is TRBJ1-6, with 10 bases identical to TRBD1. V lost 7 bases and J lost 10; bases outside the gene matches: 7. Germline CDR1 reads MNHNS; CDR2 reads SASEGT. This CDR3 is built from 14 residues. The CDR3 DNA sequence: TGTGCCAGCACGATAAAGGGACAGGGGTCACCCCTCCACTTT. It specifies CASTIKGQGSPLHF.